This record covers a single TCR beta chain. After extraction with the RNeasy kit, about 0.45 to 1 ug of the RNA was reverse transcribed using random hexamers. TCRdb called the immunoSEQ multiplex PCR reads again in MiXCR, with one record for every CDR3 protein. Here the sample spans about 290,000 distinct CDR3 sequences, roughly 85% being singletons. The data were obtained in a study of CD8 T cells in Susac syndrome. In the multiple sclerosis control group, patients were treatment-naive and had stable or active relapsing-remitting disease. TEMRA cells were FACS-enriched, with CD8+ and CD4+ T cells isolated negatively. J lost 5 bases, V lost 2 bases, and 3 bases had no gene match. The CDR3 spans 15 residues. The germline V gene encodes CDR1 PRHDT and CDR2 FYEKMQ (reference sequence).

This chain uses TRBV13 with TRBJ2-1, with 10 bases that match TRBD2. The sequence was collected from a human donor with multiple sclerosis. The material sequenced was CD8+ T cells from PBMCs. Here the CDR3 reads CASSLSLAGDNEQFF. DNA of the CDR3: TGTGCCAGCAGCTTATCGCTAGCGGGAGACAATGAGCAGTTCTTC. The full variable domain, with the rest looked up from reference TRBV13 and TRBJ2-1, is AAGVIQSPRHLIKEKRETATLKCYPIPRHDTVYWYQQGPGQDPQFLISFYEKMQSDKGSIPDRFSAQQFSDYHSELNMSSLELGDSALYFCASSLSLAGDNEQFFGPGTRLTVL.